These 18 T cell receptor beta chains came from one sample sequenced in a study of blood T cell repertoires in COVID-19. Produced via immunoSEQ multiplex PCR; TCRdb's table is partial and in-frame only. This sample carries about 180,000 clones, approximately 80% of them seen once, and the ten largest clones take about 7%. The specimen sequenced was peripheral blood. Receptors originate from a woman aged 40 to 50 with COVID-19, enrolled during active disease.

The chain combines TRBV4-2 with TRBJ1-6; TRBD1 might be the D (5 bases). The V end lost 5 bases, the J end lost 8 bases, and 25 bases lay between the germline ends. Germline CDR1 LGHNA, CDR2 YNFKEQ. This CDR3 has 18 residues. The CDR3: CASSKWGQGPLRDSPLHF. The DNA for the CDR3 is TGTGCCAGCAGCAAATGGGGTCAGGGTCCTCTCCGGGATTCACCCCTCCACTTT.

The chain has TRBV4-1 and TRBJ2-7; 8 bases are a match to TRBD2. After removal of 1 base from V and 4 bases from J, the junction contained 9 bases not matched to a gene. The germline V gene encodes CDR1 MGHRA and CDR2 YSYEKL. The CDR3 totals 16 residues. This CDR3 reads CASSQGVAGYLYEQYF. CDR3 nucleotides: TGCGCCAGCAGCCAAGGGGTAGCGGGATATCTGTACGAGCAGTACTTC.

The chain links TRBV27 to TRBJ2-7; 7 bases agree with TRBD1. Trimming removed 6 bases from V and 1 base from J; junction bases left unmatched: 6. Germline CDR1 MNHEY, CDR2 SMNVEV (reference sequence). This CDR3 has 14 amino acids. The CDR3 nucleotides read TGTGCCAGCAGGGATGCAGGGGGATCCTACGAGCAGTACTTC. Amino acid sequence: CASRDAGGSYEQYF.

The table lists this clone with a count of one. CDR3 residues: CASSTAGGGSTNEKLFF. The CDR3 nucleotides read TGCGCCAGCAGTACTGCGGGAGGGGGCAGCACTAATGAAAAACTGTTTTTT. The V gene is TRBV5-1, the J gene TRBJ1-4; TRBD1 agrees at 7 bases. Losses at the gene ends were 5 bases for V and 2 bases for J; bases not matched to a gene: 12. CDR3 length: 17 residues. Germline V lookup: CDR1 SGHRS, CDR2 YFSETQ.

The sample holds a few counts of this clone. V is TRBV13 and J is TRBJ2-7, with 8 bases that match TRBD1. Germline CDR1 is PRHDT and CDR2 is FYEKMQ (reference sequence). There are 16 residues in the CDR3. V lost 2 bases to trimming and J lost 1 base; unmatched junction nucleotides: 7. The chain's CDR3 is CASSLLDGQGSYEQYF. The CDR3, as DNA: TGTGCCAGCAGCTTATTGGACGGACAGGGTTCCTACGAGCAGTACTTC.

The chain links TRBV5-1 to TRBJ1-1; D gene ambiguous. Germline CDR1 reads SGHRS; CDR2 reads YFSETQ. Trimming took off 4 bases at V and 1 base at J, with 11 bases between the two ends. The CDR3 loop spans 14 amino acids. As DNA, the CDR3 is TGCGCCAGCAGCCGCTCGAGGGCGAACACTGAAGCTTTCTTT. Its protein is CASSRSRANTEAFF.

The rearrangement links TRBV19 to TRBJ2-7, with a weak D call TRBD1 (6 bases). Germline lookup yields CDR1 LNHDA and CDR2 SQIVND (reference sequence). CDR3 length: 17 amino acids. V was clipped by 3 bases and J by 0 bases, with 18 bases between them. The CDR3 spells CASSIGGRGASSYEQYF. The CDR3 bases are TGTGCCAGTAGTATTGGGGGCAGGGGCGCAAGCTCCTACGAGCAGTACTTC. Supplemented by reference TRBV19 and TRBJ2-7, the full variable domain reads DGGITQSPKYLFRKEGQNVTLSCEQNLNHDAMYWYRQDPGQGLRLIYYSQIVNDFQKGDIAEGYSVSREKKESFPLTVTSAQKNPTAFYLCASSIGGRGASSYEQYFGPGTRLTVT.

This clone appeared a few times. The V gene is TRBV7-2, the J gene TRBJ2-3, with TRBD1 as a possible D gene (6 bases). This CDR3 spans 15 amino acids. The germline gives CDR1 SGHTA, CDR2 FQGNSA. The ends were cut back, 5 bases at V and 3 bases at J, with 15 bases in the middle. CDR3 in DNA: TGTGCCAGCAGCCGCAGGGGTCGCTTTACAGATACGCAGTATTTT. This gives the protein CASSRRGRFTDTQYF.

This chain uses TRBV7-2 with TRBJ2-2; weak D call: TRBD1 (5 bases). The CDR3 runs to 15 residues. Per germline, CDR1 SGHTA and CDR2 FQGNSA. Trimming left V 2 bases short and J 4 bases short, with 11 bases between. The CDR3: CASSLMPGSTGELFF. The CDR3 DNA is TGTGCCAGCAGCTTAATGCCAGGGTCCACCGGGGAGCTGTTTTTT.

This chain joins TRBV6-1 and TRBJ2-1; TRBD2 agrees at 11 bases. Trimming removed 2 bases from V and 6 bases from J; junction bases left unmatched: 6. Germline V gives CDR1 MNHNS, CDR2 SASEGT. The CDR3 has 16 amino acids. The CDR3 spells CASSEIAGGNLNEQFF. Here the CDR3 DNA reads TGTGCCAGCAGTGAAATAGCGGGGGGGAACCTCAATGAGCAGTTCTTC.

This clone was seen a single time. CDR3 DNA sequence: TGTGCCAGCAGCGGAACGGGCACTGAAGCTTTCTTT. It encodes CASSGTGTEAFF. The chain employs TRBV6-5 and TRBJ1-1; D is unclear. Trimming shortened V by 6 bases and J by 4 bases, and 9 bases separated the two germline ends. CDR1 is MNHEY and CDR2 is SVGAGI in the germline V gene. The CDR3 runs 12 residues.

Remarks on this clone: This sample also contains other DNA sequences that code for the same CDR3. The gene calls are TRBV27 and TRBJ2-7; TRBD1 matches 8 bases. In germline, CDR1 is MNHEY, CDR2 SMNVEV (reference sequence). The ends lost 2 bases at V and 3 bases at J; junction bases unmatched: 3. CDR3 length equals 14 residues. In DNA, the CDR3 is TGTGCCAGCAGTTTAGGACAGGGTAACTACGAGCAGTACTTC. Protein product: CASSLGQGNYEQYF.

This rearrangement joins TRBV19 to TRBJ1-1; D gene uncertain. V was cut by 5 bases and J by 3 bases, with 16 bases left in between. The CDR3 runs to 15 residues. Germline CDR1 reads LNHDA; CDR2 reads SQIVND (reference sequence). The CDR3, as DNA: TGTGCCAGTAGTGCCCCCCGGGAGGTGGACACTGAAGCTTTCTTT. Its translation is CASSAPREVDTEAFF.

J is TRBJ2-3 and V is TRBV3-1 (or the pseudogene TRBV3-2), with D perhaps TRBD2 (6 bases). The CDR3 spans 17 residues. Per germline, CDR1 LGHDT and CDR2 YNNKEL (reference sequence). Deletions cut 4 bases from V and 2 bases from J, with 19 bases between. The CDR3 loop reads CASSLRERAGHTDTQYF. Here the CDR3 DNA reads TGTGCCAGCAGCCTTAGGGAACGGGCGGGGCACACAGATACGCAGTATTTT.

The rearrangement links TRBV6-8 to TRBJ1-4; the D gene is possibly TRBD1 (6 bases). Trimming took off 8 bases at V and 5 bases at J, with 21 bases between the two ends. Germline lookup yields CDR1 MNHGY and CDR2 SAAAGT. CDR3 length: 16 amino acids. The CDR3, as DNA: TGTGCCAGCCCTCCCCCCGACAGGAAAAAAAATGAAAAACTGTTTTTT. Its protein is CASPPPDRKKNEKLFF.

This clone was detected a few times. This chain uses TRBV7-2 with TRBJ1-1; D is unclear. The CDR3 contains 15 residues. Trimming stripped 0 bases from V and 4 bases from J, with 12 bases between. The germline V gene has CDR1 SGHTA and CDR2 FQGNSA. The CDR3 sequence: CASSLASGVGTEAFF. CDR3 in DNA: TGTGCCAGCAGCTTAGCGTCCGGGGTTGGCACTGAAGCTTTCTTT.

The chain combines TRBV3-1 (or the pseudogene TRBV3-2) with TRBJ2-3; TRBD2 matches at 11 bases. The germline CDR1 and CDR2 sequences are LGHDT and YNNKEL (reference sequence). There are 17 residues in the CDR3. After removal of 5 bases from V and 2 bases from J, the junction contained 9 bases not matched to a gene. CDR3: CASSRAGTSGLTDTQYF. CDR3 coding DNA: TGTGCCAGCAGCAGAGCCGGGACTAGCGGACTCACAGATACGCAGTATTTT.

V gene TRBV5-1 combines with J gene TRBJ2-5; tentatively, D is TRBD1 (6 bases). Trimming pared 0 bases from V and 1 base from J, leaving 10 bases between. CDR3 size: 15 residues. Germline V gives CDR1 SGHRS, CDR2 YFSETQ. CDR3 amino acids: CASSLVAGVQETQYF. CDR3 nucleotide sequence: TGCGCCAGCAGCTTGGTAGCAGGGGTCCAAGAGACCCAGTACTTC. The whole variable domain, remainder taken from reference TRBV5-1 and TRBJ2-5, is KAGVTQTPRYLIKTRGQQVTLSCSPISGHRSVSWYQQTPGQGLQFLFEYFSETQRNKGNFPGRFSGRQFSNSRSEMNVSTLELGDSALYLCASSLVAGVQETQYFGPGTRLLVL.